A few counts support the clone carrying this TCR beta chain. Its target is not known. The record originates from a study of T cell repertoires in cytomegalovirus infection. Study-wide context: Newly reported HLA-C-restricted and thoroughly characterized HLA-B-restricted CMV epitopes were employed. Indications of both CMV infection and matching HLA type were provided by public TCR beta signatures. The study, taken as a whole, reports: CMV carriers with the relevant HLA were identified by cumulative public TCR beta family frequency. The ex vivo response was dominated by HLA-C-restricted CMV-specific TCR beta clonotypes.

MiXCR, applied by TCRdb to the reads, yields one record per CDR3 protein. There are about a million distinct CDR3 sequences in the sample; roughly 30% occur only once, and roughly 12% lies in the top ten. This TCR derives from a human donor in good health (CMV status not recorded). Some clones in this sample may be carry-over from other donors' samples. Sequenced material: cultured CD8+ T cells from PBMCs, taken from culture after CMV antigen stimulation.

The CDR3 spells CASSLAGPPTDTQYF. CDR3 nucleotide sequence: TGTGCCAGCAGCTTAGCGGGACCGCCCACAGATACGCAGTATTTT. This chain uses TRBV7-8 with TRBJ2-3; D may be TRBD1 or TRBD2 (5 bases each). V gave up 0 bases and J gave up 2 bases, with 9 bases separating them. The CDR3 spans 15 residues. Germline assignment: CDR1 SGHVS and CDR2 FQNEAQ.